This is a list of T cell receptor beta chains from one sample in a study of siplizumab effects on memory and regulatory T cells. This table comes from immunoSEQ multiplex PCR, and its TCRdb copy is limited to in-frame clones, with some not included. The table includes nearly 85,000 clones, approximately 86% detected once. Input material: Tregs sorted from blood. Source of these receptors: a human donor in good health. Each CDR3 is given with its conserved first and last residue. A D gene is named only where the DNA matches it firmly. Not every row has a clone size; where given, it reads once, few, many or a size class.

V gene: TRBV7-9; clone size: .; D gene: .; J gene: TRBJ2-1; CDR3 DNA: TGTGCCAGCAGCTTTCGTGTGGAAGATGAGCAGTTCTTC; CDR3 protein: CASSFRVEDEQFF
V gene: TRBV27; clone size: .; D gene: .; J gene: TRBJ2-2; CDR3 DNA: TGTGCCAGCAGTTTATTAAGCTTGAGGGGGGGCACCGGGGAGCTGTTTTTT; CDR3 protein: CASSLLSLRGGTGELFF
V gene: TRBV7-9; clone size: few; D gene: .; J gene: TRBJ2-1; CDR3 DNA: TGTGCCAGCAGCTTAATCCGGGGGGCTGGGAATGAGCAGTTCTTC; CDR3 protein: CASSLIRGAGNEQFF
V gene: TRBV18; clone size: few; D gene: .; J gene: TRBJ1-6; CDR3 DNA: TGTGCCAGCTCCCCCCCAGGGGAGAATTCACCCCTCCACTTT; CDR3 protein: CASSPPGENSPLHF
V gene: TRBV27; clone size: .; D gene: TRBD1; J gene: TRBJ2-7; CDR3 DNA: TGTGCCAGCAGCCGGTCGGACAGGGAAGGGGGATACGAGCAGTACTTC; CDR3 protein: CASSRSDREGGYEQYF
V gene: TRBV27; clone size: .; D gene: TRBD2; J gene: TRBJ2-5; CDR3 DNA: TGTGCCAGCAGTTTGGGGATGCTAGCGGGGGGACAAGAGACCCAGTACTTC; CDR3 protein: CASSLGMLAGGQETQYF
V gene: TRBV6-1; clone size: .; D gene: .; J gene: TRBJ2-7; CDR3 DNA: TGTGCCAGCGGCAGGGGCGAGCAGTACTTC; CDR3 protein: CASGRGEQYF
V gene: TRBV19; clone size: .; D gene: TRBD1; J gene: TRBJ1-4; CDR3 DNA: TGTGCCAGTACACCTATGGACAGGGGTAATGAAAAACTGTTTTTT; CDR3 protein: CASTPMDRGNEKLFF
V gene: TRBV11-2; clone size: .; D gene: .; J gene: TRBJ1-1; CDR3 DNA: TGTGCCAGCAGTCGAAACAGGGCGGGAGAAGCTTTCTTT; CDR3 protein: CASSRNRAGEAFF
V gene: TRBV9; clone size: .; D gene: TRBD2; J gene: TRBJ2-3; CDR3 DNA: TGTGCCAGCAGCATCCGACTAGCGGGTACAGATACGCAGTATTTT; CDR3 protein: CASSIRLAGTDTQYF
V gene: TRBV19; clone size: .; D gene: TRBD2; J gene: TRBJ2-3; CDR3 DNA: TGTGCCAGTAGTAGAACCGGGACTAGCGGGGGAAATACAGATACGCAGTATTTT; CDR3 protein: CASSRTGTSGGNTDTQYF
V gene: TRBV19; clone size: once; D gene: TRBD1; J gene: TRBJ2-7; CDR3 DNA: TGTGCCAGCGAGGACAGGGCCGGCGAGCAGTACTTC; CDR3 protein: CASEDRAGEQYF
V gene: TRBV19; clone size: .; D gene: .; J gene: TRBJ1-5; CDR3 DNA: TGTGCCAGTAGTTTTATAGGGACGAATAGCAATCAGCCCCAGCATTTT; CDR3 protein: CASSFIGTNSNQPQHF
V gene: TRBV12-5; clone size: .; D gene: .; J gene: TRBJ2-2; CDR3 DNA: TGTGCTAGTGCCCTGGCGCCAGGCGGGGAGCTGTTTTTT; CDR3 protein: CASALAPGGELFF
V gene: TRBV18; clone size: .; D gene: .; J gene: TRBJ1-2; CDR3 DNA: TGTGCCAGCTCTCCCGATTTACTTCTAGGCTACACCTTC; CDR3 protein: CASSPDLLLGYTF
V gene: TRBV18; clone size: .; D gene: .; J gene: TRBJ1-5; CDR3 DNA: TGTGCCAGCTCACCAACTTCCCCCAATCAGCCCCAGCATTTT; CDR3 protein: CASSPTSPNQPQHF
V gene: TRBV19; clone size: .; D gene: TRBD1; J gene: TRBJ1-6; CDR3 DNA: TGTGCCAGTAGTACCGTCAGGGGGTCGGATTCACCCCTCCACTTT; CDR3 protein: CASSTVRGSDSPLHF
V gene: TRBV7-9; clone size: .; D gene: .; J gene: TRBJ2-1; CDR3 DNA: TGTGCCAGCAGCTTCAGGACCGATTACAATGAGCAGTTCTTC; CDR3 protein: CASSFRTDYNEQFF
V gene: TRBV10-3; clone size: once; D gene: .; J gene: TRBJ1-5; CDR3 DNA: TGTGCCATCAGTGTTTTCCGGGCTTGGGGGGGAGATCAGCCCCAGCATTTT; CDR3 protein: CAISVFRAWGGDQPQHF
V gene: TRBV5-4; clone size: .; D gene: TRBD1; J gene: TRBJ1-4; CDR3 DNA: TGTGCCAGCAGCGGAGGGACAGGGGGGAGGGAAAAACTGTTTTTT; CDR3 protein: CASSGGTGGREKLFF
V gene: TRBV5-5; clone size: .; D gene: .; J gene: TRBJ2-4; CDR3 DNA: TGTGCCAGCAGCCAGAGGGTGGCCAAAAACATTCAGTACTTC; CDR3 protein: CASSQRVAKNIQYF
V gene: TRBV28; clone size: .; D gene: .; J gene: TRBJ2-7; CDR3 DNA: TGTGCCAGCAGGGAATTCTACGAGCAGTACTTC; CDR3 protein: CASREFYEQYF
V gene: TRBV7-8; clone size: once; D gene: TRBD1; J gene: TRBJ1-2; CDR3 DNA: TGTGCCAGCAGACCTGGGACAGACTATGGCTACACCTTC; CDR3 protein: CASRPGTDYGYTF
V gene: TRBV2; clone size: .; D gene: TRBD2; J gene: TRBJ2-3; CDR3 DNA: TGTGCCAGCAGCGGGGGGGGAGATACGCAGTATTTT; CDR3 protein: CASSGGGDTQYF
V gene: TRBV19; clone size: .; D gene: .; J gene: TRBJ1-2; CDR3 DNA: TGTGCCAGTAGTATAGACGTGACAGTGATCTATGGCTACACCTTC; CDR3 protein: CASSIDVTVIYGYTF
V gene: TRBV9; clone size: .; D gene: TRBD2; J gene: TRBJ2-1; CDR3 DNA: TGTGCCAGCAGCGTAGCGCTAGCGGGGGGGCAGGAGCAGTTCTTC; CDR3 protein: CASSVALAGGQEQFF
V gene: TRBV5-5; clone size: .; D gene: .; J gene: TRBJ2-6; CDR3 DNA: TGTGCCAGCAACTTGCATGTCGCACAAAGTCGGGCCAACGTCCTGACTTTC; CDR3 protein: CASNLHVAQSRANVLTF
V gene: TRBV11-2; clone size: .; D gene: .; J gene: TRBJ1-2; CDR3 DNA: TGTGCCAGCAGCTTAGGGACCGCTCGCAATGGCTACACCTTC; CDR3 protein: CASSLGTARNGYTF
V gene: TRBV7-9; clone size: .; D gene: TRBD1; J gene: TRBJ2-2; CDR3 DNA: TGTGCCAGCAGGTCCGGGACAGGGAACACCGGGGAGCTGTTTTTT; CDR3 protein: CASRSGTGNTGELFF
V gene: TRBV5-1; clone size: .; D gene: TRBD1; J gene: TRBJ1-2; CDR3 DNA: TGCGCCAGCAGCTTGGAGGGACAGGGCTATGGCTACACCTTC; CDR3 protein: CASSLEGQGYGYTF
V gene: TRBV6-5; clone size: few; D gene: .; J gene: TRBJ1-2; CDR3 DNA: TGTGCCAGCAGCCGTCGGTTGGGCGGCTACACCTTC; CDR3 protein: CASSRRLGGYTF
V gene: TRBV4-3; clone size: .; D gene: TRBD2; J gene: TRBJ2-1; CDR3 DNA: TGCGCCAGCAGCCAAGGTTCTAGCGGGGCAATCAATGAGCAGTTCTTC; CDR3 protein: CASSQGSSGAINEQFF
V gene: TRBV10-3; clone size: .; D gene: TRBD2; J gene: TRBJ2-1; CDR3 DNA: TGTGCCATCACCGATAGCGGGGCCACTACAGGGAATGAGCAGTTCTTC; CDR3 protein: CAITDSGATTGNEQFF
V gene: TRBV6-1; clone size: .; D gene: .; J gene: TRBJ1-1; CDR3 DNA: TGTGCCAGCACTAGTCAGGCCATAATTTCTACTGAAGCTTTCTTT; CDR3 protein: CASTSQAIISTEAFF
V gene: TRBV2; clone size: .; D gene: .; J gene: TRBJ1-4; CDR3 DNA: TGTGCCAGCAGTGAAATACTAGGGGGTGAAAAACTGTTTTTT; CDR3 protein: CASSEILGGEKLFF
V gene: TRBV2; clone size: .; D gene: .; J gene: TRBJ2-1; CDR3 DNA: TGTGCCAGCAGTTCCGGGACGGGAAAGCAGTTCTTC; CDR3 protein: CASSSGTGKQFF
V gene: TRBV28; clone size: .; D gene: .; J gene: TRBJ2-1; CDR3 DNA: TGTGCCAGCAGTTTCCCTGGGGGCCCGAGCTCCTACAATGAGCAGTTCTTC; CDR3 protein: CASSFPGGPSSYNEQFF
V gene: TRBV7-2; clone size: few; D gene: TRBD1; J gene: TRBJ1-2; CDR3 DNA: TGTGCCAGCAGCACCACAGGGGAGGGGTATGGCTACACCTTC; CDR3 protein: CASSTTGEGYGYTF
V gene: TRBV7-2; clone size: .; D gene: .; J gene: TRBJ2-1; CDR3 DNA: TGTGCCAGCAGCGTCATTGGGAATGAGCAGTTCTTC; CDR3 protein: CASSVIGNEQFF
V gene: TRBV6-1; clone size: .; D gene: TRBD1; J gene: TRBJ1-2; CDR3 DNA: TGTGCCAGCAGTACCGACAGGGTAGCTAACTATGGCTACACCTTC; CDR3 protein: CASSTDRVANYGYTF
V gene: TRBV18; clone size: .; D gene: TRBD2; J gene: TRBJ2-1; CDR3 DNA: TGTGCCAGCTCACCACCGGGACTATCACCTTCCTACAATGAGCAGTTCTTC; CDR3 protein: CASSPPGLSPSYNEQFF
V gene: TRBV7-3; clone size: .; D gene: TRBD1; J gene: TRBJ1-1; CDR3 DNA: TGTGCCAGCAGCTCAACCAAAGGACAGGGGGGAGCTTTCTTT; CDR3 protein: CASSSTKGQGGAFF
V gene: TRBV25-1; clone size: .; D gene: .; J gene: TRBJ1-2; CDR3 DNA: TGTGCCAGCAGTGAATCCGGGGCGTCGGGGGGTCGTGGCTACACCTTC; CDR3 protein: CASSESGASGGRGYTF